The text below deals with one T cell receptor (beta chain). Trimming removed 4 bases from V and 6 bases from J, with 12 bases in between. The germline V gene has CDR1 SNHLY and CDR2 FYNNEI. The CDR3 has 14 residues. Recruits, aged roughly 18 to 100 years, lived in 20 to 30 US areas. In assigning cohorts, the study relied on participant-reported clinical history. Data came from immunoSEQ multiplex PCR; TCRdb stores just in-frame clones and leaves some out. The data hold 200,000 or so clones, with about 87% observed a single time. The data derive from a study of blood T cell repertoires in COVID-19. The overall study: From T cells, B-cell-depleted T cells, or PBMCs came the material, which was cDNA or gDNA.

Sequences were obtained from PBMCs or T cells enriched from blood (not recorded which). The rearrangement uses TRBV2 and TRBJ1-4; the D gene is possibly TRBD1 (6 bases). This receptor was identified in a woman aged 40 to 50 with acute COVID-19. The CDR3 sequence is CASSVIGGDEKLFF. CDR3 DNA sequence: TGTGCCAGCAGTGTAATAGGGGGGGATGAAAAACTGTTTTTT.